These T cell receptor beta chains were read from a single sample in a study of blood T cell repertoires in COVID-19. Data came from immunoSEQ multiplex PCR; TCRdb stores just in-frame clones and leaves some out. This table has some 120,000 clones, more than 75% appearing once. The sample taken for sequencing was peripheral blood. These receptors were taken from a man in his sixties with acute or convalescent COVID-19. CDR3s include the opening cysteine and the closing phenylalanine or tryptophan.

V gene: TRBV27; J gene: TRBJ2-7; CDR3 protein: CASSPGPLYEQYF
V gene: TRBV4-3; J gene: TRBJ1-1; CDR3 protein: CASSPSGTGAIGTNTEAFF
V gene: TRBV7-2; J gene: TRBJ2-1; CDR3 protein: CASSLGQGSYNEQFF
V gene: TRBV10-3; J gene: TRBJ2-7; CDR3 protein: CAISDLTSGKGYEQYF
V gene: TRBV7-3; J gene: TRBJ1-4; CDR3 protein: CASSAGQGPRTNEKLFF
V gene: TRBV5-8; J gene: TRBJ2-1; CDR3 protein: CASSRGTGDHYEQFF
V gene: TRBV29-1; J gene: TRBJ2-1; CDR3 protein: CSGGLADEQFF
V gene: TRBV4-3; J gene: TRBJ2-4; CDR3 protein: CASSLLAGTGGDIQYF
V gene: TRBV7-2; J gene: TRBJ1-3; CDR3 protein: CASSLAAGLDSGNTIYF
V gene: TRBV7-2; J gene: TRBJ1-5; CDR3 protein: CASSLVGGHSNQPQHF
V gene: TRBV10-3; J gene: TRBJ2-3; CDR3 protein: CAISPSGSTDTQYF
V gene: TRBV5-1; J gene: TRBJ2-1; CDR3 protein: CASSRTAGQGPNEQFF
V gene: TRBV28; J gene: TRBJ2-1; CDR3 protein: CASLGQDPYNEQFF
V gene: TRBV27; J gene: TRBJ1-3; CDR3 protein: CASSLSGTGVVGSGNTIYF
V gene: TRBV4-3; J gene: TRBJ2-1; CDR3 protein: CASSQEGGLAGVDEQFF
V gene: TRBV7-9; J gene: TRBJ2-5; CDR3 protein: CASSFQRGETQYF
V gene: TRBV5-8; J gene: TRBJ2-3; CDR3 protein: CASRSRGGTDTQYF
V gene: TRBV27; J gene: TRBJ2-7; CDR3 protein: CASSYTPTKEQYF
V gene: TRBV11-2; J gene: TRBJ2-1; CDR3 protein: CASSLGPSGFSSYNEQFF
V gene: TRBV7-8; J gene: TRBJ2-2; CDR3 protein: CASSFRLAGHAGELFF
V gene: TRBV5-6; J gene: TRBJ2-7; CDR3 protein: CASREGTGGFYEQYF
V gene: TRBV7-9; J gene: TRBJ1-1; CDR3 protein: CASSHRGTDTEAFF
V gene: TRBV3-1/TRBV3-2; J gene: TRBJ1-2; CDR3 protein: CASSQAQVGGYTF
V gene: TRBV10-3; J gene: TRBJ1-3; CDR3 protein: CAISESWPSGNTIYF
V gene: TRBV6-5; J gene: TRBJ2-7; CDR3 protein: CASRRGHEQYF
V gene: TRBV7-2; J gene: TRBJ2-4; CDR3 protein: CASSPPGIAGNIQYF
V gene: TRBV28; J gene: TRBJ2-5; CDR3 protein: CASSSQAGGKETQYF
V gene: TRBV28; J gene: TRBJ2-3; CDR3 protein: CASRGWATDTQYF
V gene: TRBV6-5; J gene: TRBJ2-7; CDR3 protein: CASTPSLGFSYEQYF
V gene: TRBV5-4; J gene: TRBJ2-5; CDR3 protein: CASSQQGAGETQYF
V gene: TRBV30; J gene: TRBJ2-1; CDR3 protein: CAWSVGQAYNEQFF
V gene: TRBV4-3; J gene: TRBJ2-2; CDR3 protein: CASSQSDRAANTGELFF
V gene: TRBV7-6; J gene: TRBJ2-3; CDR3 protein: CASSLVGLAGSDTQYF
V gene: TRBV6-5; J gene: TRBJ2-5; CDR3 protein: CASSLAGAPETQYF
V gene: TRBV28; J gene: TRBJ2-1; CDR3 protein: CATPGLAGVWGYNEQFF
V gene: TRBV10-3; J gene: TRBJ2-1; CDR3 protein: CAIRSGGGYNEQFF
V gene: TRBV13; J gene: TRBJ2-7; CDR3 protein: CASSQLAGGMNEQYF
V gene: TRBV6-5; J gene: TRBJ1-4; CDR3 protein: CASSYRGTVIEKLFF
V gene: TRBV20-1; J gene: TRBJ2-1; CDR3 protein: CSASQGYEQFF
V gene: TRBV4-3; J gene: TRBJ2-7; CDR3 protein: CASSQDPGQGREQYF
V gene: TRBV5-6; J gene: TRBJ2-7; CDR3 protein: CASSFDTASYEQYF
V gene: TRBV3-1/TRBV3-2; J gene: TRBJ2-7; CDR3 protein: CASSPRGGAYDEQYF
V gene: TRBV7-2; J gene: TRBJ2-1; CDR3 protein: CASSFLASNEQFF